The 4 T cell receptor beta chains below come from one sample, sequenced in a study of CXCR3-negative and CXCR3-positive naive CD8 T cells. 5' RACE with UMI labels generated the TRB cDNA libraries. For each CDR3 protein, TCRdb gives one entry from its re-call of the 5' RACE reads, without DNA. Recorded for this sample: some 39,000 distinct CDR3 sequences. Material: naive CXCR3- CD8+ T cells from blood. Subset meaning: CD45RO-CCR7+CD27+CD95- naive CD8+ T cells lacking CXCR3 (TNR3-). These receptors were taken from a human donor in good health. Some clones in this sample may be carry-over from other donors' samples.

The CDR3 loop is CASSQSRPLTTNEKLFF. The rearrangement uses TRBV4-2 and TRBJ1-4; TCRdb designates TRBD1, a call that cannot be tested without DNA. Germline CDR1 LGHNA, CDR2 YNFKEQ. The CDR3 spans 17 residues.

This clonotype is identified as medium-sized (0.01 to 0.1%) from frequency. The chain couples TRBV4-3 to TRBJ2-3; the TRBD2 assignment by TCRdb is unverifiable without DNA. The germline gives CDR1 LGHNA, CDR2 YSLEER. The CDR3 contains 16 residues. The CDR3 reads CASSLGTSGSADTQYF.

The CDR3 protein is CASRTQGCTQYF. The V and J genes are TRBV6-4 and TRBJ2-3; TCRdb picks TRBD1, but there is no DNA to check that call. Germline values: CDR1 MRHNA, CDR2 SNTAGT. The CDR3 spans 12 residues.

The genes are TRBV12-3 or TRBV12-4 and TRBJ2-2; TCRdb reports TRBD1, a call that lacks DNA to check it against. CDR3 length: 15 amino acids. The CDR3 loop is CASRVLRDRYGELFF.